This entry lists 26 T cell receptor beta chains sequenced from one sample in a study of tumor-infiltrating lymphocytes in oesophageal squamous cell carcinoma. TCRdb used MiXCR to reprocess the PCR reads, holding one entry per CDR3 protein. Of 10,000 to 14,000 distinct CDR3 sequences in the sample, approximately 59% were seen once. Sequences were obtained from esophageal tumor tissue. The source of these receptors is a male donor with esophageal squamous cell carcinoma.

This clonotype was found a few times. Sequence at one end of the junction differs from germline and may be a read error. The chain uses TRBV6-1 and TRBJ1-6; 12 bases line up with TRBD1. The CDR3 spans 20 residues. Per the germline V gene, CDR1 is MNHNS and CDR2 is SASEGT. CDR3 coding DNA: TGTGCCAGCAGTGAAGCGGGACAGGGGGCCCGGAGCTCCTATAATTCACCCCTCCACTTC. Protein sequence: CASSEAGQGARSSYNSPLHF.

This chain links TRBV6-1 with TRBJ2-5; D remains unclear. This CDR3 region has 13 residues. Germline-derived CDR1 and CDR2 are MNHNS and SASEGT. The ends were cut back, 4 bases at V and 7 bases at J, with 13 bases in the middle. The CDR3 sequence is CASSVPVARTQYF. The CDR3 coding sequence is TGTGCCAGCAGTGTTCCGGTAGCTCGGACCCAGTACTTC.

This clonotype was seen only a few times. The V and J genes are TRBV12-3 or TRBV12-4 and TRBJ1-3; D unresolved. This CDR3 contains 15 residues. V was pared by 1 base and J by 4 bases, with 11 bases between. The DNA of the CDR3 is TGTGCCAGCAGTTTAGAGGTGGCCCTGGGAAACACCATATATTTT. This encodes CASSLEVALGNTIYF.

In this sample, this clonotype turned up a few times. The V call is TRBV7-6, the J call TRBJ2-7; maybe TRBD2 (5 bases). Gene TRBJ2-1 matches the end of the DNA better, so the J call may be wrong. Germline V gives CDR1 SGHVS, CDR2 FNYEAQ. The CDR3 runs 15 residues. CDR3 loop: CASSFFQEADNEQFF. In nucleotides, the CDR3 is TGTGCCAGCAGCTTCTTCCAGGAGGCTGACAATGAGCAGTTCTTC.

The chain recombines TRBV6-8 with TRBJ1-1; 7 bases line up with TRBD1. This CDR3 is built from 14 residues. With V trimmed by 9 bases and J by 4 bases, 11 bases remained unmatched. Germline V lookup: CDR1 MNHGY, CDR2 SAAAGT. CDR3 residues: CASWGRPGGTEAFF. In nucleotides, the CDR3 is TGTGCCAGTTGGGGCAGACCAGGGGGCACTGAAGCTTTCTTT.

This clonotype appeared a single time. The gene calls are TRBV11-2 and TRBJ2-1; D ambiguous. The J call may be faulty, since TRBJ2-5 better matches the DNA end. The CDR3 extends over 13 amino acids. CDR1 and CDR2 from the germline V gene are SGHAT and FQNNGV. The CDR3 bases are TGTGCCAGCAGCTTCGGCCGCGAAGAGACCCAGTACTTC. Protein product: CASSFGREETQYF.

The genes are TRBV10-1 and TRBJ2-1, with 9 bases aligning to TRBD2. Germline CDR1 and CDR2: WNHNN and SYGVQD (reference sequence). Trimming removed 5 bases from V and 4 bases from J; junction bases left unmatched: 6. The CDR3 consists of 15 residues. CDR3 coding DNA: TGCGCCAGCAGTCGCGGGGGGGGGCCGTACAATGAGCAGTTCTTC. It translates to CASSRGGGPYNEQFF.

The chain carries TRBV11-1 and TRBJ2-7; D not certain. From germline, CDR1 is SGHAT and CDR2 FQDESV (reference sequence). The CDR3 runs to 12 residues. Trimming cost V 1 base and J 5 bases, with 6 bases left between them. The CDR3 spells CASSLDFDEQYF. CDR3 sequence (DNA): TGTGCCAGCAGCTTAGATTTCGACGAGCAGTACTTC.

In its sample, this clonotype ranks as medium-sized (0.01 to 0.1%). The chain has TRBV12-3 or TRBV12-4 and TRBJ2-6; 9 bases align to TRBD1. CDR3 length: 16 residues. The J segment lost 3 bases and the V segment lost 3 bases, leaving 3 bases of the junction unmatched. The CDR3 loop reads CASSFGTGYGANVLTF. CDR3 DNA sequence: TGTGCCAGCAGTTTCGGGACAGGGTATGGGGCCAACGTCCTGACTTTC.

CDR3 in DNA: TGTGCCAGCAGCTTAACCAAGACAGATAACTATGGCTACACCTTC. This encodes CASSLTKTDNYGYTF. The chain joins TRBV7-6 to TRBJ2-7; weak D call: TRBD1 (5 bases). With the DNA end fitting TRBJ1-2 better, the J assignment may be wrong. The CDR3 contains 15 residues. CDR1 and CDR2 (germline): SGHVS, FNYEAQ.

This clonotype qualifies as large. At one boundary the junction diverges from the germline segment, which might be a read error. The chain is built from TRBV7-7 and TRBJ2-2; 8 bases line up with TRBD1. This CDR3 comprises 16 residues. Germline lookup yields CDR1 SSHAT and CDR2 FNYEAQ (reference sequence). The CDR3 DNA follows: TGTGCTAGCAGCTTTTCGACAGGGGCTTACACCGGGGAGCTGTTTTTT. This translates into CASSFSTGAYTGELFF.

This clonotype is classed as medium-sized. A single base separates this from a much larger clone, so it may be a read error. The chain uses TRBV28 and TRBJ2-7, with 8 bases that match TRBD2. Germline CDR1 and CDR2: MDHEN and SYDVKM. V was clipped by 3 bases and J by 7 bases; unmatched bases: 23. CDR3 size: 19 residues. The CDR3 sequence is CASSFPRALSSGGYNEQYF. The CDR3 DNA reads as TGTGCCAGCAGTTTCCCCCGGGCTCTTTCAAGCGGGGGCTACAATGAGCAGTACTTC. The full variable domain, rest sourced from reference TRBV28 and TRBJ2-7, is DVKVTQSSRYLVKRTGEKVFLECVQDMDHENMFWYRQDPGLGLRLIYFSYDVKMKEKGDIPEGYSVSREKKERFSLILESASTNQTSMYLCASSFPRALSSGGYNEQYFGPGTRLTVT.

Ten or more counts support this clonotype. A read error may explain this, as a much larger clone is one base away. This chain connects TRBV7-7 to TRBJ2-5; D is perhaps TRBD2 (5 bases). The germline V gene has CDR1 SSHAT and CDR2 FNYEAQ (reference sequence). CDR3 length: 13 residues. CDR3 sequence (DNA): TGTGCTAGCAGCTTAGGAAGAGAGGGTGAGCAGTACTTC. Translating gives CASSLGREGEQYF.

This clonotype was counted a few times. CDR3 nucleotide sequence: TGCGCCAGCAGTAATCGACTGAACACAGATACGCAGTATTTT. Translating it yields CASSNRLNTDTQYF. The chain couples TRBV10-1 to TRBJ2-3; the D is unclear. The V end lost 5 bases, the J end lost 2 bases, and 11 bases lay between the germline ends. From germline, CDR1 is WNHNN and CDR2 SYGVQD (reference sequence). This CDR3 comprises 14 residues.

This sequence joins TRBV7-2 and TRBJ2-1; D uncertain. The J call may be incorrect, as the DNA end agrees better with TRBJ2-3. From germline, CDR1 is SGHTA and CDR2 FQGNSA. This CDR3 has 14 amino acids. The CDR3 spells CASSLSHNSDTQYF. CDR3 DNA: TGTGCCAGCAGCTTAAGTCATAACTCAGATACGCAGTATTTT.

The chain recombines TRBV7-2 with TRBJ2-3; D not certain. The DNA end lines up better with TRBJ2-2; the J call may be wrong. This CDR3 contains 16 residues. The V gene's germline CDR1 is SGHTA and CDR2 FQGNSA. CDR3 nucleotide sequence: TGTGCCAGCAGCCCCGTATCGGCCGCGAACACCGGGGAGCTGTTTTTT. Its protein product is CASSPVSAANTGELFF.

V and J are TRBV25-1 and TRBJ2-5, with TRBD2 matching over 14 bases. From germline, CDR1 is MGHDK and CDR2 SYGVNS. The V gene end was trimmed by 8 bases and the J gene end by 4 bases; junction bases not matched to a gene: 0. The CDR3 is 13 residues long. The CDR3 reads CASGLAGGETQYF. CDR3 DNA sequence: TGTGCCAGCGGACTAGCGGGAGGAGAGACCCAGTACTTC.

The rearrangement joins TRBV28 to TRBJ2-1, with TRBD2 identical over 14 bases. The J segment lost 0 bases and the V segment lost 1 base, leaving 5 bases of the junction unmatched. CDR1 is MDHEN, CDR2 SYDVKM, per germline. This CDR3 spans 19 amino acids. The CDR3 region is CASSLSWTSGRFSYNEQFF. In nucleotides, the CDR3 is TGTGCCAGCAGTTTATCTTGGACTAGCGGGAGGTTCTCCTACAATGAGCAGTTCTTC.

This chain links TRBV7-4 with TRBJ2-7; D is ambiguous. The DNA end lines up better with TRBJ2-5; the J call may be wrong. The CDR3 length is 13 residues. Germline loops: CDR1 SGHVT, CDR2 SQSDAQ. The CDR3 region is CASSLPRVETQYF. CDR3 sequence (DNA): TGTGCCAGCAGCTTACCTAGGGTTGAGACCCAGTACTTC.

As DNA, the CDR3 is TGTGCCAGCAACGACGGGGGGGCGTGGGAGACCCAGTACTTC. Amino acid sequence: CASNDGGAWETQYF. The chain is built from TRBV6-2 or TRBV6-3 and TRBJ2-7, with 8 bases aligning to TRBD2. The DNA end favors TRBJ2-5, so the J call may be wrong. Germline CDR1 MNHEY, CDR2 SVGEGT. The CDR3 has 14 residues.

V usage is TRBV7-4 and J usage is TRBJ1-1; TRBD1 might be the D (5 bases). The V end lost 0 bases, the J end lost 10 bases, and 9 bases lay between the germline ends. The CDR3 is made up of 12 amino acids. CDR1 is SGHVT and CDR2 is SQSDAQ in the germline V gene. CDR3 nucleotide sequence: TGTGCCAGCAGCTTAGCGTTGGGGGTAGCTTTCTTT. Translating gives CASSLALGVAFF. The full variable domain, its missing parts supplied by reference TRBV7-4 and TRBJ1-1, is GAGVSQSPRYKVAKRGRDVALRCDSISGHVTLYWYRQTLGQGSEVLTYSQSDAQRDKSGRPSGRFSAERPERSVSTLKIQRTEQGDSAVYLCASSLALGVAFFGQGTRLTVV.

By share, this clonotype counts as medium-sized. A much bigger clone sits one base away, suggesting this may be a read error. The chain carries TRBV7-9 and TRBJ2-7; 8 bases agree with TRBD1. Germline-derived CDR1 and CDR2 are SEHNR and FQNEAQ (reference sequence). The CDR3 extends over 13 amino acids. The ends lost 6 bases at V and 7 bases at J; junction bases unmatched: 8. The CDR3: CASRRQGYNEQYF. In nucleotides, the CDR3 is TGTGCCAGCAGACGACAGGGGTACAATGAGCAGTACTTC.

V gene TRBV7-3 combines with J gene TRBJ2-5; possibly TRBD1 for D (6 bases). Looked up from germline, CDR1 is SGHTA and CDR2 is FQGTGA. This CDR3 contains 15 residues. Between the trimmed V and J ends, which lost 5 bases and 3 bases, there was a span of 16 bases. The DNA for the CDR3 is TGTGCCAGCAGCCGTTCCGGGACACCCGAAGAGACCCAGTACTTC. It yields the protein CASSRSGTPEETQYF.

V usage is TRBV7-9 and J usage is TRBJ2-1; D ambiguous. CDR3 length: 18 residues. The V gene lost 7 bases and the J gene lost 1 base, with 23 bases spanning the gap. In germline, CDR1 is SEHNR, CDR2 FQNEAQ (reference sequence). CDR3 residues: CASTFSVRRLSSYNEQFF. The CDR3, as DNA: TGTGCCAGCACCTTTAGTGTGCGAAGACTCTCATCCTACAATGAGCAGTTCTTC. The full variable domain, with the rest looked up from reference TRBV7-9 and TRBJ2-1, is DTGVSQNPRHKITKRGQNVTFRCDPISEHNRLYWYRQTLGQGPEFLTYFQNEAQLEKSRLLSDRFSAERPKGSFSTLEIQRTEQGDSAMYLCASTFSVRRLSSYNEQFFGPGTRLTVL.

Concerning this clonotype itself: One base away lies a much larger clone, so this may be a sequencing read error. V usage is TRBV7-9 and J usage is TRBJ2-1; 8 nucleotides agree with TRBD1. The better agreement between TRBJ2-7 and the DNA end casts doubt on the J call. CDR3 length: 16 amino acids. Germline values: CDR1 SEHNR, CDR2 FQNEAQ (reference sequence). In DNA form, the CDR3 reads TGTGCCAGCAGCTTAGTGTATTCAGGGGGCTCTAATAAGCAGTACTTC. It yields the protein CASSLVYSGGSNKQYF.

The V gene is TRBV28, the J gene TRBJ2-1, with D unresolved. CDR3 length equals 11 residues. V was pared by 5 bases and J by 10 bases, with 9 bases between. CDR1 MDHEN and CDR2 SYDVKM come from the germline V gene. Here the CDR3 reads CASSNGYEQFF. DNA of the CDR3: TGTGCCAGCAGTAACGGCTACGAGCAGTTCTTC.